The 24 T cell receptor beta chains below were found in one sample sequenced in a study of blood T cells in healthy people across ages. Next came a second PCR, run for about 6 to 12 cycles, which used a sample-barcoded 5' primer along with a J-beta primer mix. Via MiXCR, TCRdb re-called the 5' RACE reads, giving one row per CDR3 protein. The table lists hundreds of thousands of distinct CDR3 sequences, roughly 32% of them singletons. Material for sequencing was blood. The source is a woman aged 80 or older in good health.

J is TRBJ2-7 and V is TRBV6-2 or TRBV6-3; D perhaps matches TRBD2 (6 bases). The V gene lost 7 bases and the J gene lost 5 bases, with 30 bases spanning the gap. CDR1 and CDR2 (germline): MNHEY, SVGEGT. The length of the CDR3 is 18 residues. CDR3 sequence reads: CASNIPTVSLQQRDEQYF. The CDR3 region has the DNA TGTGCCAGCAACATTCCGACAGTTTCCCTGCAGCAGCGGGACGAGCAGTACTTC.

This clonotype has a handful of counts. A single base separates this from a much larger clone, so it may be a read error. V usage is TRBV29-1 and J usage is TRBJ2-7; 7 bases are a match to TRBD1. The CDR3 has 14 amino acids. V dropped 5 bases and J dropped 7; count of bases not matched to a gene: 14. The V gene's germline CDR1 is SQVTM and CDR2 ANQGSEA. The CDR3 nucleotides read TGCAGCGTTAAACCCACGGGACAGTACAATGAGCAGTACTTC. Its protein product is CSVKPTGQYNEQYF.

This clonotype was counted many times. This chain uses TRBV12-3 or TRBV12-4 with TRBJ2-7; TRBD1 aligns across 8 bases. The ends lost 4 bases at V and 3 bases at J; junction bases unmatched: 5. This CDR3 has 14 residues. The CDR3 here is CASSWTGTLYEQYF. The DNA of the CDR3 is TGTGCCAGCAGTTGGACAGGGACCCTCTACGAGCAGTACTTC.

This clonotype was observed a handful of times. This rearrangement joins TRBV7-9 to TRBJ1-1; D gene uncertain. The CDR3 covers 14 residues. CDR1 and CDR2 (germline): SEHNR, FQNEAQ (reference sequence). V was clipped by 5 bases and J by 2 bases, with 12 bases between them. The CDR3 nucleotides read TGTGCCAGCAGCAACGAGGCGGCCAACACTGAAGCTTTCTTT. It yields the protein CASSNEAANTEAFF.

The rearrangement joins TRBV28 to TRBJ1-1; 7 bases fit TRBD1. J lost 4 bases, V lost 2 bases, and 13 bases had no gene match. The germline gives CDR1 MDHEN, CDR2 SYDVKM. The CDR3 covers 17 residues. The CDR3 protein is CASSLPSTGRRTTEAFF. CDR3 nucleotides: TGTGCCAGCAGTTTACCCTCGACAGGGAGGCGGACCACTGAAGCTTTCTTT. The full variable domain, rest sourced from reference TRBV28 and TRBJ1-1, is DVKVTQSSRYLVKRTGEKVFLECVQDMDHENMFWYRQDPGLGLRLIYFSYDVKMKEKGDIPEGYSVSREKKERFSLILESASTNQTSMYLCASSLPSTGRRTTEAFFGQGTRLTVV.

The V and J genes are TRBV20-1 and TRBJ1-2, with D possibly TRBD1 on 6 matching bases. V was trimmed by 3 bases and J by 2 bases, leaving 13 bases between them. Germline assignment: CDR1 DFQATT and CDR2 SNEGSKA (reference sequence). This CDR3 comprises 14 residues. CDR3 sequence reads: CSARATGLNYGYTF. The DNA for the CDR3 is TGCAGTGCTAGGGCGACAGGTCTCAACTATGGCTACACCTTC.

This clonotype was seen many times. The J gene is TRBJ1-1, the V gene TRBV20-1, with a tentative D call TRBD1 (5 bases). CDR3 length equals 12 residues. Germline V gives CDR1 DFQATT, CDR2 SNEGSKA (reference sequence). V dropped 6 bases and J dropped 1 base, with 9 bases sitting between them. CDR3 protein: CSAPTANTEAFF. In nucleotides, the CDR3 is TGCAGTGCCCCGACAGCGAACACTGAAGCTTTCTTT.

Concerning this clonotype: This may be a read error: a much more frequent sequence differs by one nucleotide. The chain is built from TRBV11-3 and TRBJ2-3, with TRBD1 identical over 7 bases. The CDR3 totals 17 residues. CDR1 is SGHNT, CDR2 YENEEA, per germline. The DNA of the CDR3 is TGTGCCAGCAACTTAGAAGGTACAGGGGTAGGCACAGATACGCAGTATTTT. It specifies CASNLEGTGVGTDTQYF.

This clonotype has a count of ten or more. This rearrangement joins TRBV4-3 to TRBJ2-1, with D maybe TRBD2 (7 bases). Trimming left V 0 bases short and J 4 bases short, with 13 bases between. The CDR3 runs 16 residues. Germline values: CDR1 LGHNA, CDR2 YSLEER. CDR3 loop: CASSQDSGGAYNEQFF. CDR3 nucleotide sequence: TGCGCCAGCAGCCAAGATAGTGGGGGGGCGTACAATGAGCAGTTCTTC.

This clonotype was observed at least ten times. In nucleotides, the CDR3 is TGTGCCAGCAGTAACGGGGGTTTTTACGAGCAGTACTTC. The encoded protein is CASSNGGFYEQYF. V usage is TRBV6-2 or TRBV6-3 and J usage is TRBJ2-7, with D tentatively TRBD2 (6 bases). Trimming cost V 5 bases and J 4 bases, with 12 bases left between them. The CDR3 contains 13 residues. Germline loops: CDR1 MNHEY, CDR2 SVGEGT.

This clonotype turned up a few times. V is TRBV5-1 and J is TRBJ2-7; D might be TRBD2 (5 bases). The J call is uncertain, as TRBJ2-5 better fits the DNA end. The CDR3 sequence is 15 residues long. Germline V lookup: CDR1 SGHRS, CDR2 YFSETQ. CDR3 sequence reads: CASSLTIGRGETQYF. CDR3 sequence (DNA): TGCGCCAGCAGCTTGACGATAGGGCGAGGGGAGACCCAGTACTTC.

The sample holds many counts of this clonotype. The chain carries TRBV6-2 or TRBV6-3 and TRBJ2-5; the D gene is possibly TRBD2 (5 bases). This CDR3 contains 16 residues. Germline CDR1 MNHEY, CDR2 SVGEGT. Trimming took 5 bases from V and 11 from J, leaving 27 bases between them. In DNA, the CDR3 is TGTGCCAGCAGTCTACTGCCTAGCCCCGCAGGAGGAGAGCAGTACTTC. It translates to CASSLLPSPAGGEQYF.

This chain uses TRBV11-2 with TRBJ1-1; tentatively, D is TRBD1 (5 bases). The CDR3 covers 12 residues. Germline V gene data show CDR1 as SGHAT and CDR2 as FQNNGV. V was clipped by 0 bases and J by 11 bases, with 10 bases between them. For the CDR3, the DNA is TGTGCCAGCAGCTTAGAACTGGGGGGGGCTTTCTTT. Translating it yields CASSLELGGAFF.

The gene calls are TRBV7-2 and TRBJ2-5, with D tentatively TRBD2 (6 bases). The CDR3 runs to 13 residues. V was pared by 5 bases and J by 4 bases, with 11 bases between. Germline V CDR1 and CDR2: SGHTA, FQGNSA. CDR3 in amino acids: CASSLDYRETQYF. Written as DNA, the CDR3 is TGTGCCAGCAGCCTGGACTACCGAGAGACCCAGTACTTC.

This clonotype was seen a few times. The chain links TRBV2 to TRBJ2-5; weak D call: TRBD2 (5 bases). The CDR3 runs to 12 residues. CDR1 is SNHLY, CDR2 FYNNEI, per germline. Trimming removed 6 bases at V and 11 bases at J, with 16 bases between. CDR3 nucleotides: TGTGCCAGCAGCAAACTAGGCAATGAGCAGTACTTC. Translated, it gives CASSKLGNEQYF.

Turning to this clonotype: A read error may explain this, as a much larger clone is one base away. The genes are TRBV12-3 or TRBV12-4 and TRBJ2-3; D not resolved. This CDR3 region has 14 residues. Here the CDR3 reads CASSQSQSTDAQYF. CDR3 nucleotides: TGTGCCAGCAGTCAGTCCCAGAGCACAGATGCGCAGTATTTT.

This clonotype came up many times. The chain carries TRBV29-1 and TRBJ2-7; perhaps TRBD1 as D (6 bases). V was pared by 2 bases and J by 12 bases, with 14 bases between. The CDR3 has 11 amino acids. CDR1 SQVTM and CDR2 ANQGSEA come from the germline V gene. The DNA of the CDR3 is TGCAGCGTTGAAACGGCAGGGGTCCGGTACTTC. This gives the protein CSVETAGVRYF.

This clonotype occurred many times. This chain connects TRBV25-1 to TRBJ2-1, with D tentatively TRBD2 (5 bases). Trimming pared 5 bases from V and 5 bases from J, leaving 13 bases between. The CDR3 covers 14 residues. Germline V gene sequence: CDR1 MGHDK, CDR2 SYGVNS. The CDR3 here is CASSLPGSNNEQFF. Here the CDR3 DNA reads TGTGCCAGCAGTCTCCCGGGATCAAACAATGAGCAGTTCTTC. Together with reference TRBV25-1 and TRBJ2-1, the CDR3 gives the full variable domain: EADIYQTPRYLVIGTGKKITLECSQTMGHDKMYWYQQDPGMELHLIHYSYGVNSTEKGDLSSESTVSRIRTEHFPLTLESARPSHTSQYLCASSLPGSNNEQFFGPGTRLTVL.

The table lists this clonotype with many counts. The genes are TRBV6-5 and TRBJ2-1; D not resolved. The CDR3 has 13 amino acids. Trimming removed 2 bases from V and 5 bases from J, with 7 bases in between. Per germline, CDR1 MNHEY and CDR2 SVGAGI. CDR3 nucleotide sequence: TGTGCCAGCAGTTACGGGCTCGACAATGAGCAGTTCTTC. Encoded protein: CASSYGLDNEQFF.

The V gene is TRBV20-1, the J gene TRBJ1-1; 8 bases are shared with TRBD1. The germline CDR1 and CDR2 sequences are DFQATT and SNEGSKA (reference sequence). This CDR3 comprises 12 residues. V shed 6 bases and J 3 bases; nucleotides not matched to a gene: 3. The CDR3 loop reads CSAQGQDTEAFF. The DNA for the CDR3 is TGCAGTGCCCAGGGACAGGACACTGAAGCTTTCTTT.

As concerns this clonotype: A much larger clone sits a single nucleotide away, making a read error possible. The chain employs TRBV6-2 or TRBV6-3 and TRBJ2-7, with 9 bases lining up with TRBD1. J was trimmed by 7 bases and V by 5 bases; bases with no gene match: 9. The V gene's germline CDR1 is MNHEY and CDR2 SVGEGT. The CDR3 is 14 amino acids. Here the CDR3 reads CASSESGQGYEQYF. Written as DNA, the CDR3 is TGTGCCAGCAGTGAGTCGGGACAGGGCTATGAGCAGTACTTC.

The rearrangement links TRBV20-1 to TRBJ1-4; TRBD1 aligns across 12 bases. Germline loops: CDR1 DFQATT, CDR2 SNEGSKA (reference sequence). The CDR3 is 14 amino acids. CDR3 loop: CSAGTGGKREKLFF. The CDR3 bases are TGCAGCGCCGGGACAGGGGGCAAGCGGGAAAAACTGTTTTTT.

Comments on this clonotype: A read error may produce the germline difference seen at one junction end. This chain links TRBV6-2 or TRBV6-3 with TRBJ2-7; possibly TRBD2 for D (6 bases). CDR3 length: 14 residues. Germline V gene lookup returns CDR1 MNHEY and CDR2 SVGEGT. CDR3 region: CAISESGEIYEQYF. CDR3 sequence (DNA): TGTGCCATCAGTGAGTCGGGGGAAATCTACGAGCAGTACTTC.

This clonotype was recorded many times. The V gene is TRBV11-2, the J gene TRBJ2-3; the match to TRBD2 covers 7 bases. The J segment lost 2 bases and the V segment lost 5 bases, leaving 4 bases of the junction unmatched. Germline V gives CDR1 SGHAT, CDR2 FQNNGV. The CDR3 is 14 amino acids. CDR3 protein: CASSLGTNTDTQYF. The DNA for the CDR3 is TGTGCCAGCAGCCTTGGGACTAACACAGATACGCAGTATTTT.